This is a list of T cell receptor beta chains from one sample in a study of T cells expressing NK-cell markers. One entry per CDR3 protein, without DNA, is what TCRdb gives after re-calling the 5' RACE reads. The sample has roughly 420,000 distinct CDR3 sequences, and its top ten clones hold approximately 6.8%. The sequencing input was blood T cells: a sorted CD56 or NKG2C T cell subset, CD4+ or CD8+ T cells, or bulk PBMC T cells (not recorded which). Receptor source: a woman aged 18 to 75 in good health. Both conserved end residues are part of each CDR3.

v_gene	j_gene	CDR3aa
TRBV5-1	TRBJ2-7	CASSLAGLVYEQYF
TRBV5-1	TRBJ1-6	CASSFSGMDSPLHF
TRBV29-1	TRBJ2-7	CSVRDSQTNRPYEQYF
TRBV20-1	TRBJ2-1	CSARGPGPYNEQFF
TRBV29-1	TRBJ2-3	CSVGDTDTQYF
TRBV9	TRBJ1-1	CASSLGQGQGTTEAFF
TRBV29-1	TRBJ2-5	CSVEWQADGTQYF
TRBV15	TRBJ2-1	CATSRDRGSGGDRFF
TRBV10-1	TRBJ2-7	CASTPRSGGIDEQYF
TRBV29-1	TRBJ2-6	CSVTSGTAPSGANVLTF
TRBV20-1	TRBJ2-3	CSARNPEGTDTQYF
TRBV6-1	TRBJ2-5	CASNTGNSGTQYF
TRBV20-1	TRBJ2-1	CSAKTSGRVLGYNEQFF
TRBV6-1	TRBJ2-3	CASSWDRGMTDTQYF
TRBV10-3	TRBJ2-5	CAISESVVSGGVGETQYF
TRBV6-1	TRBJ1-6	CASNPYGTVNNSPLHF
TRBV20-1	TRBJ2-5	CSAVRASGQETQYF
TRBV6-2/TRBV6-3	TRBJ1-3	CASSSTASGNTIYF
TRBV6-4	TRBJ2-3	CASSPTWEFGDTQYF
TRBV12-3/TRBV12-4	TRBJ2-2	CASSYPSGVNTGELFF
TRBV28	TRBJ2-7	CASSPGDRSYEQYF
TRBV5-6	TRBJ1-4	CASSIRQGAEKLFF
TRBV12-3/TRBV12-4	TRBJ1-2	CASRRALGYGYTF
TRBV10-3	TRBJ1-5	CAISERDDQPQHF
TRBV7-2	TRBJ2-7	CASSPELAGGHEQYF
TRBV7-6	TRBJ2-2	CASTRGADNTGELFF
TRBV7-3	TRBJ2-1	CASSSELAAYNEQFF
TRBV3-1	TRBJ2-1	CASGTSGTTVRGNEQFF
TRBV6-4	TRBJ1-1	CASSDLVGDGNTEAFF
TRBV20-1	TRBJ2-7	CSATHHGGAHTYEQYF
TRBV13	TRBJ2-3	CASSFRASADTQYF
TRBV3-1	TRBJ2-3	CASGKLADPDTQYF
TRBV11-1	TRBJ2-3	CASSFLTSSTISTDTQYF
TRBV12-3/TRBV12-4	TRBJ2-6	CARGPDRGSSGANVLTF
TRBV20-1	TRBJ1-1	CSAPRGTGDTFF